This T cell receptor beta chain was obtained from a study of shared clonotypes between healthy human individuals. The repertoire was sequenced with immunoSEQ multiplex PCR; TCRdb's copy has only in-frame clones and lacks some. The table has roughly 380,000 clones, approximately 97% seen once; the top ten hold 0.32%. Germline V gene sequence: CDR1 SNHLY, CDR2 FYNNEI. Germline trimming cut 5 bases from V and 0 bases from J; bases unmatched to any gene: 6. This CDR3 has 17 residues. The sequencing sample was made of memory CD8+ T cells sorted from blood. Stated subset: CD45RO+ cells pooled with CCR7-negative TemRA cells. The chain has TRBV2 and TRBJ2-1; 11 bases are shared with TRBD2. The sequence was obtained from a man aged 30-40 years in good health. The CDR3 here is CASSLRLAGYSYNEQFF. CDR3 in DNA: TGTGCCAGCAGTTTGAGACTAGCGGGATACTCCTACAATGAGCAGTTCTTC.